These 6 T cell receptor beta chains came from one sample sequenced in a study of T cell responses to AZD1222 COVID-19 vaccine. Method: immunoSEQ multiplex PCR; TCRdb's copy keeps in-frame clones and lacks some. Of about 140,000 clones listed, 80% to 90% are singletons. The sequencing used peripheral blood, collected on day 0 of AZD1222 vaccination. These receptors all come from an adult in good health.

This clone turned up a few times. This specimen includes other DNA sequences encoding the same CDR3. This chain links TRBV5-1 with TRBJ2-2; TRBD2 agrees at 8 bases. Germline V gene sequence: CDR1 SGHRS, CDR2 YFSETQ. With 4 bases clipped from V and 0 bases from J, the junction kept 2 bases outside the gene matches. The CDR3 length is 15 residues. The CDR3: CASSSSGTNTGELFF. The CDR3 DNA is TGCGCCAGCAGCAGTAGCGGGACGAACACCGGGGAGCTGTTTTTT.

This CDR3 is CASSRGLAISYEQYF. CDR3 coding DNA: TGTGCCAGTAGCCGCGGACTAGCCATCTCCTACGAGCAGTACTTC. The chain is built from TRBV19 and TRBJ2-7, with 8 bases lining up with TRBD2. Germline CDR1 LNHDA, CDR2 SQIVND (reference sequence). Trimming removed 6 bases from V and 0 bases from J; junction bases left unmatched: 7. The CDR3 consists of 15 residues. Drawing the rest from reference TRBV19 and TRBJ2-7, the complete variable domain is DGGITQSPKYLFRKEGQNVTLSCEQNLNHDAMYWYRQDPGQGLRLIYYSQIVNDFQKGDIAEGYSVSREKKESFPLTVTSAQKNPTAFYLCASSRGLAISYEQYFGPGTRLTVT.

The chain joins TRBV6-6 to TRBJ2-3; 11 bases align to TRBD2. CDR3 length: 14 amino acids. Trimming at V came to 5 bases and at J to 4 bases, leaving 2 bases not matched to a gene. Germline V lookup: CDR1 MNHNY, CDR2 SVGAGI (reference sequence). The CDR3 loop reads CASSNSGRADTQYF. CDR3 in DNA: TGTGCCAGCAGTAATAGCGGGAGGGCAGATACGCAGTATTTT.

The J gene is TRBJ1-4, the V gene TRBV7-6; a weak D match, TRBD1 (5 bases). The CDR3 is 17 amino acids. The V end was cut by 2 bases, the J end by 2 bases, with 15 bases between. The germline V gene encodes CDR1 SGHVS and CDR2 FNYEAQ. CDR3 DNA: TGTGCCAGCAGCTTACGAGCAGGGATGGCGACTAATGAAAAACTGTTTTTT. It translates to CASSLRAGMATNEKLFF.

J is TRBJ1-1 and V is TRBV7-9, with D uncertain. The germline V gene has CDR1 SEHNR and CDR2 FQNEAQ (reference sequence). The CDR3 is 13 residues long. The germline V and J ends were trimmed by 5 bases and 1 base, with 8 bases remaining between them. CDR3 region: CASSPSGNTEAFF. CDR3 nucleotides: TGTGCCAGCAGCCCCTCCGGGAACACTGAAGCTTTCTTT.

This rearrangement joins TRBV3-1 (or the pseudogene TRBV3-2) to TRBJ2-7; the D is unclear. The CDR3 is 13 residues long. The germline V gene has CDR1 LGHDT and CDR2 YNNKEL (reference sequence). With 7 bases removed from V and 6 bases from J, the gap between germline ends came to 16 bases. This CDR3 is CASTPQGVFEQYF. For the CDR3, the DNA is TGTGCCAGCACCCCGCAAGGCGTCTTCGAGCAGTACTTC.